The TCR beta chain described here comes from a study of T cell changes during pregnancy in multiple sclerosis. This CDR3 comprises 14 residues. CDR1 and CDR2 (germline): LGHNA, YSLEER. Between the trimmed V and J ends, which lost 0 bases and 3 bases, there was a span of 9 bases. This table comes from immunoSEQ multiplex PCR, and its TCRdb copy is limited to in-frame clones, with some not included. The profile shows 95,000 to 100,000 clones, approximately 91% of them singletons. The sequence was obtained from a female donor with multiple sclerosis, enrolled in a pregnancy study. Source: peripheral blood, taken in the second trimester of pregnancy. V and J are TRBV4-3 and TRBJ2-7; D is uncertain. CDR3 sequence reads: CASSQDQNSYEQYF. CDR3 coding DNA: TGCGCCAGCAGCCAAGATCAAAACAGCTACGAGCAGTACTTC.